The sequence of this T cell receptor (beta chain) was determined in a study of T cell changes during pregnancy in multiple sclerosis. Trimming removed 3 bases at V and 3 bases at J, with 12 bases between. The CDR3 contains 14 residues. Germline assignment: CDR1 KGHSH and CDR2 LQKENI. Profiling relied on immunoSEQ multiplex PCR, and the TCRdb table lists in-frame clones only, not all of them. This table holds more than 70,000 clones, 90% to 95% found once. V gene TRBV18 combines with J gene TRBJ2-7; tentatively, D is TRBD1 (6 bases). Sequencing was performed on peripheral blood, taken after pregnancy. The clonotype comes from a female donor in good health, enrolled as a control in a pregnancy study. The CDR3 sequence is CASSPADRFYEQYF. CDR3 DNA sequence: TGTGCCAGCTCACCCGCCGACAGGTTCTACGAGCAGTACTTC.